This T cell receptor (beta chain) was recovered during a study of shared clonotypes between healthy human individuals. General study findings and limits: A handful of donors had roughly 5.2% of their naive CD4 clonotypes in common. Naive subsets typically showed greater estimated richness than memory subsets. In contrast to clonotypes shared by all four donors, non-shared clonotypes had lower generation probabilities.

CD8 cells classed as naive were CD45RO-negative and positively selected for CCR7, excluding terminally differentiated effector memory CD45RA+ cells. The CDR3 is made up of 14 amino acids. In germline, CDR1 is LNHNV, CDR2 YYDKDF (reference sequence). Trimming at V came to 8 bases and at J to 2 bases, leaving 9 bases not matched to a gene. It was at deep level that the assay was run. Using immunoSEQ multiplex PCR, the repertoire was profiled, and TCRdb retains in-frame clones only, with some absent. The top ten hold around 0.097% of the sample, which has roughly 590,000 clones, 95% to 96% seen once. As concerns this clone: Its antigen remains unidentified.

The sequencing input was naive CD8+ T cells sorted from blood. This clonotype was obtained from a woman aged 25 to 39 in good health. The chain is built from TRBV15 and TRBJ2-7; 7 nucleotides align to TRBD1. Written as DNA, the CDR3 is TGTGCCACCGCGTCGGGACAGAATACCTACGAGCAGTACTTC. Amino acids: CATASGQNTYEQYF.